This entry concerns a single TCR beta chain. What antigen it recognizes has not been identified. The record has no base qualities; no much larger clone is one base away. The CDR3 numbers 15 residues from cysteine through phenylalanine. Only the CDR3 region is kept as DNA, spanning 45 bases read in frame from base 1. Germline trimming amounts to 7 bases on V and 3 bases on J, with 7 as the count of junction bases outside the gene matches. The germline V gene gives CDR1 as SGHAT and CDR2 as FQNNGV. The sample is drawn from a study of cytomegalovirus exposure and HLA in healthy donors (dated by TCRdb to about 2017). For the wider study: An earlier analysis of several hundred of the donors reported approximately 300 Gb of sequence data and 117 million unique TCR beta sequences from about 200 million T cells. Approximately 330 gigabases of sequencing data and tens of millions of unique TCR sequences made up an early release that covered 640 HLA-typed donors. The genetic ancestry cluster associated with self-reported Caucasian donors included about 84% of the approximately 410 genotyped donors. The study aimed to test whether signatures of past pathogen exposure could be identified by cataloging public T cell receptors. The T cell repertoires of 666 subjects were profiled by immunosequencing and related to cytomegalovirus serostatus. In addition to the first cohort of around 670 subjects, a separate validation cohort of approximately 110 different subjects was used. The study combined high-throughput TCR immunosequencing, statistical association of individual TCRs with disease status, and machine learning to predict cytomegalovirus infection status. To study patterns of TCR occurrence, a later analysis re-analyzed previously published TCR beta repertoires from 666 donors and added high-resolution HLA genotyping. In the later analysis, no new phenotypic data were used to find candidate immune exposures; instead, reliance was placed on TCR beta sequences and their occurrence across donors. In an earlier analysis of 587 of the donors, high-throughput TCR beta sequencing was used to judge whether each TCR beta V gene segment behaved as functional or pseudogenic. Donor age, sex, ethnicity and CMV serostatus were compiled alongside the repertoire data. A later genetic analysis took genome-wide SNP genotypes for 398 of the 666 donors and used that subset as a discovery cohort. Every repertoire in the discovery cohort had been generated on one and the same sequencing platform. Class I and class II HLA loci were covered by the typing at four-digit resolution. Typing coverage differed by locus: A, B, C, DRB1 and DQB1 were typed in roughly 629-640 donors, DQA1 in approximately 520, DPA1 in approximately 610, and DPB1 in roughly 470. Roughly 5 DR-DQ haplotypes were handled as single units for association and clustering, since linkage in the cohort was strong. Among approximately 370 genotyped donors of the cohort, an average of approximately 200,000 unique TCR beta nucleotide sequences was sequenced per donor, of which approximately 19% were non-productive. Broader findings and caveats from the paper: A group of highly shared sequence variants was considered likely to be a technical artifact of the sequencing pipeline. An association between a missense DCLRE1C variant and V-gene and J-gene trimming of TCR beta chains was found in a later genetic analysis and replicated in an independent cohort. Because counts were too low, about 18 rarely observed V segments, including chromosome 9 orphons, were excluded from the earlier analysis of some 590 of the donors. In a later analysis, the rate of TCR association differed among HLA loci, with DRB1 alleles having the most associated TCRs and HLA-C alleles having the fewest. Because some donors lacked HLA typing at each locus, the association tests relied only on the typed subset. An earlier analysis of approximately 500 of the donors showed that most TCR beta V segments appeared in productive rearrangements either about 90% or about 30% of the time, which broadly matched IMGT annotations. The only immune exposure information available for the cohort was CMV serostatus. Linkage disequilibrium might explain the correlated functional status among segregating V segments, but an unknown experimental factor could not be excluded. A further reported finding was that TCR beta sequences accurately predicted the HLA-A and HLA-B alleles for most subjects in the first cohort. While some public TCRs were present in many individuals, most TCR sequences turned up only very rarely across donors. It was suggested by the authors that the approach could potentially be generalized to other disease states and immunological phenotypes. A later genetic analysis reported fewer N-insertions in productive TCRs among donors in an Asian-associated ancestry cluster than the roughly 720-donor mean. In a later analysis, HLA-associated TCR beta chains were found to be more clonally expanded and to have lower generation probabilities than equally common non-associated chains. In the study, about 150 TCR beta chains were listed as associated with cytomegalovirus. The classifier was reported to diagnose cytomegalovirus status with high specificity and sensitivity in both the original and validation cohorts. This cohort had only TCR beta chains sequenced, and the lack of alpha or paired-chain data limited which features could be detected. At a false discovery rate of 0.05, a later analysis linked about 17,000 TCR beta sequences to specific HLA alleles. In a later analysis, most CMV-associated TCR beta chains were found to appear HLA-restricted, with HLA associations seemingly driven largely by CMV exposure. Strong co-occurrence of HLA alleles, especially DR and DQ, made assigning TCR associations to individual alleles difficult. In vitro tests confirmed that a few of the cytomegalovirus-associated TCR beta chains recognize cytomegalovirus antigens. According to a later analysis, parvovirus B19, influenza, CMV and Epstein-Barr virus appeared linked to several top co-occurrence clusters. Sequencing depth was assumed to be roughly uniform across donors in the presence/absence analyses, though that assumption may not hold. Some IMGT-functional V segments, including TRBV6-2 and TRBV6-3, could not be distinguished by the 87-base-pair reads and were therefore excluded.

To prepare the library, the immunoSEQ multiplex PCR assay was applied. The multiplex PCR relied on a mix of 60 forward primers for TCR Vbeta segments and 13 reverse primers for TCR Jbeta segments. The CDR3 region of rearranged TCR beta genes was amplified from genomic DNA with a multiplex PCR assay. The Illumina HiSeq System was used to sequence the amplified TCR beta libraries as 87-base-pair reads. Processing in the source paper ran as follows. A later analysis counted approximately 74 million unique TCR beta chains across the 666 repertoires, and some 11 million of these chains were shared by at least two donors. Raw reads were error-corrected and collapsed into unique sequences with a nearest-neighbor algorithm that merged closely related sequences to remove PCR and sequencing errors. V, D and J gene segments were assigned by aligning CDR3 sequences to IMGT reference sequences. For a sequence to be retained, a match of at least six nucleotides to both a V gene segment and a J gene segment was required. A rearrangement counted as productive if the CDR3 had no stop codons and remained in frame with V and J, and every other rearrangement counted as non-productive. CDR3 was defined by IMGT convention, running from the second conserved V-encoded cysteine to the conserved J-encoded phenylalanine. The earlier analysis of more than 450 of the donors excluded sequences that lacked an unambiguous match to a single V gene segment. An earlier analysis of approximately 590 of the donors called V segments functional above 56.7% productive rearrangements and segregating when the between-donor standard deviation exceeded 5%. A statistical classification framework was built to diagnose cytomegalovirus status from the catalog of TCR beta chain sequences. V and J gene assignment, in a later analysis, came from comparing TCR nucleotide sequences with IMGT/GENE-DB human TR gene sequences. A later analysis assigned CDR3 sequences and most-parsimonious VDJ recombination scenarios with the TCRdist pipeline. In a later analysis, each TCR beta chain was defined by its CDR3 amino acid sequence together with its V-gene family, and reads without a unique V-gene family were excluded. As a way to deal with suspected cross-contamination and a sequencing artifact, a later analysis dropped 450 to 700 nucleotide sequences that were highly shared and had low generation probability. A later analysis calculated a clonal expansion index for each public chain from normalized within-repertoire ranks of inferred template counts. In a later analysis, generation probabilities were computed with a VDJ recombination model fitted to out-of-frame rearrangements, and the resulting probabilities were checked against IGoR. A later analysis scored TCR-TCR, TCR-HLA and TCR-CMV co-occurrence with hypergeometric tests, applying a repertoire-size bias correction to TCR pairs. To estimate false discovery rates, a later analysis permuted the HLA or CMV assignments 20 times. In a later analysis, co-occurring TCRs were grouped using DBSCAN, and TCRdist sequence similarity was added for clustering within HLA-allele-positive subsets. For co-occurrence clustering, repertoires with fewer than 30,000 or more than 120,000 public chains were excluded, along with five repertoires with anomalous nucleotide sharing. Entries here come from immuneACCESS through TCRdb and include only in-frame sequences with V and J called. Some clones fail to appear in such tables; in the studies checked, an unresolved V gene covers under half of the shortfall, and the cause of the remainder is unknown. From that table come the V and J calls and clone size; the DNA was used to work out D and trimming. The sample table shows approximately 40,000 clones, and approximately 90% are seen once. The top ten hold roughly 11% of the sample.

The cohort was made up of around 720 healthy bone marrow donors. At the time of sampling, every cohort member was nominally healthy, though immune exposures that went unrecorded were likely present. The donor tested CMV seropositive, placing the donor among the approximately 290 seropositive members of the cohort. A peripheral blood sample was provided by each donor, and peripheral blood mononuclear cells were used for TCR beta sequencing. The Qiagen DNeasy Blood Extraction Kit was used to extract genomic DNA from the blood cell samples. The specimen was PBMCs. The clonotype comes from a woman aged 40 to 55 in good health and CMV-seropositive. The chain joins TRBV11-2 to TRBJ2-5, with 11 middle bases fitting TRBD1. The CDR3 reads CASTPRTGGKETQYF. The sequenced DNA: TGTGCCAGCACCCCACGGACAGGGGGCAAAGAGACCCAGTACTTC.